Listed below are T cell receptor beta chains from one sample, sequenced in a study of shared clonotypes between healthy human individuals. Generated by immunoSEQ multiplex PCR, the TCRdb table keeps only in-frame clones and is missing some. The sample lists about 2.1 million clones, about 94% occurring once. Sequencing was performed on naive CD8+ T cells from PBMCs. These receptors all stem from a man younger than 35 in good health. Some clones in this sample may be carry-over from other donors' samples. CDR3s include the opening cysteine and the closing phenylalanine or tryptophan. D genes are given only for firm matches. Clone size, where shown, is once, few, many, or a class for clones that have expanded.

d_gene	v_gene	j_gene	abundance	CDR3nt	CDR3aa
TRBD2	TRBV7-3	TRBJ2-3	.	TGTGCCAGCAGCCCACTAGCGGGCACATATACGCAGTATTTT	CASSPLAGTYTQYF
.	TRBV11-2	TRBJ2-7	.	TGTGCCAGCAGCTTAGCGGGACGCGGAACCTACGAGCAGTACTTC	CASSLAGRGTYEQYF
.	TRBV27	TRBJ2-1	.	TGTGCCAGCAGTGATTTTGACCGGGGATACAATGAGCAGTTCTTC	CASSDFDRGYNEQFF
.	TRBV10-2	TRBJ2-2	once	TGCGCCAGCAGTGGCCCCGCCCGGGGTGGCACCGGGGAGCTGTTTTTT	CASSGPARGGTGELFF
TRBD2	TRBV4-2	TRBJ2-7	.	TGTGCCAGCAGCCAACCTCGTGGGCTAGCGGGAGTCGAGCAGTACTTC	CASSQPRGLAGVEQYF
TRBD1	TRBV25-1	TRBJ1-5	.	TGTGCCAGCAGTGCCACAGGGGGGGGACCCCAGCATTTT	CASSATGGGPQHF
.	TRBV6-1	TRBJ1-2	.	TGTGCCAGCAGTGAATCTCCCTCAGGGATCTATGGCTACACCTTC	CASSESPSGIYGYTF
TRBD2	TRBV11-3	TRBJ2-1	.	TGTGCCAGCAGCCGTCGCGCGGGAGCTTACAATGAGCAGTTCTTC	CASSRRAGAYNEQFF
.	TRBV28	TRBJ2-7	.	TGTGCCAGCAGTCGGGCGGGACTTAACTACGAGCAGTACTTC	CASSRAGLNYEQYF
.	TRBV11-2	TRBJ1-4	.	TGTGCCAGCAGCTTAGATTACGTGGGAGACCAAAAACTGTTTTTT	CASSLDYVGDQKLFF
.	TRBV11-2	TRBJ1-1	.	TGTGCCAGCTCCCGGACAGTGAACACTGAAGCTTTCTTT	CASSRTVNTEAFF
.	TRBV7-2	TRBJ2-5	.	TGTGCCAGCAGCTCCCTCGGCGTGAGAGGCGAGACCCAGTACTTC	CASSSLGVRGETQYF
TRBD1	TRBV7-2	TRBJ2-7	.	TGTGCCAGCAGCTTCGGACAGGGGAACTACGAGCAGTACTTC	CASSFGQGNYEQYF
TRBD2	TRBV11-3	TRBJ2-1	.	TGTGCCAGCAGCCGATCCGGGACTAGCGGGAAGTATGAGCAGTTCTTC	CASSRSGTSGKYEQFF
TRBD2	TRBV28	TRBJ2-3	.	TGTGCCAGCAGTTTGACTAGCGCTGTTTTCACAGATACGCAGTATTTT	CASSLTSAVFTDTQYF
.	TRBV9	TRBJ2-7	.	TGTGCCAGCAGCGTCGGGGGCGGGAGTACGAGCGAGCAGTACTTC	CASSVGGGSTSEQYF
.	TRBV29-1	TRBJ2-7	.	TGCAGCGCCGGCTACCCGGACGGCCTACAGTACTTC	CSAGYPDGLQYF
.	TRBV2	TRBJ1-3	.	TGTGCCAGCAGTGAAGGCCTTAAAAACACCATATATTTT	CASSEGLKNTIYF
.	TRBV19	TRBJ1-5	.	TGTGCCAGTAAACGGGGGGCGAGCAATCAGCCCCAGCATTTT	CASKRGASNQPQHF
.	TRBV27	TRBJ2-7	once	TGTGCCAGCAGTCTTGGTCCCCCCTCAAACGAGCAGTACTTC	CASSLGPPSNEQYF
.	TRBV4-3	TRBJ2-1	.	TGCGCCAGCAGCCAAGTGTTGATGGGGGGAGACGCACGAAACAATGAGCAGTTCTTC	CASSQVLMGGDARNNEQFF
.	TRBV7-9	TRBJ2-1	.	TGTGCCAGCAGCTTTTCTTTCGATGAGCAGTTCTTC	CASSFSFDEQFF
TRBD1	TRBV13	TRBJ2-3	.	TGTGCCAGCATCGAACGGGACAGGGGGACAGATACGCAGTATTTT	CASIERDRGTDTQYF
.	TRBV29-1	TRBJ2-1	.	TGCAGCGTTGCGAGGGGGAGCAGTAAGATCGATGAGCAGTTCTTC	CSVARGSSKIDEQFF
.	TRBV10-3	TRBJ1-2	.	TGTGCCATCAGCCCCCGGGACCTCTATGGCTACACCTTC	CAISPRDLYGYTF
TRBD1	TRBV18	TRBJ2-7	.	TGTGCCAGCTCACCACCGGGACAGTCGTACGAGCAGTACTTC	CASSPPGQSYEQYF
.	TRBV6-5	TRBJ2-3	.	TGTGCCAGCAGTTATGAGTGGGACACAGATACGCAGTATTTT	CASSYEWDTDTQYF
TRBD1	TRBV7-9	TRBJ2-7	.	TGTGCCAGCAGCTCAGGGACAGGTGTGACGGGTAGCCCCTACGAGCAGTACTTC	CASSSGTGVTGSPYEQYF
TRBD2	TRBV19	TRBJ2-1	once	TGTGCCACCCGGGCCAGGACTAGAAGCGATGAGCAGTTCTTC	CATRARTRSDEQFF
.	TRBV5-1	TRBJ2-1	.	TGCGCCAGCAGCTTGAAGGACAGCACAGACGCGTTCTTC	CASSLKDSTDAFF
.	TRBV27	TRBJ1-3	.	TGTGCCAGCAGTTACGGCGGTTCTGGAAACACCATATATTTT	CASSYGGSGNTIYF
.	TRBV5-1	TRBJ2-6	.	TGCGCCAGCAGCTTGGTACAGGACTCTGGGGCCAACGTCCTGACTTTC	CASSLVQDSGANVLTF
TRBD1	TRBV7-9	TRBJ2-7	.	TGTGCCAGCAGCCGAGGGACAGACGAGCAGTACTTC	CASSRGTDEQYF
.	TRBV19	TRBJ2-1	.	TGTGCCAGTAGTATTTTTTTCGAGACACCCTACAATGAGCAGTTCTTC	CASSIFFETPYNEQFF
.	TRBV27	TRBJ2-3	.	TGTGCCAGCAGTCGCCGGACTAGCACAGATACGCAGTATTTT	CASSRRTSTDTQYF
TRBD2	TRBV25-1	TRBJ2-3	.	TGTGCCAGCAGTGGACTAGCGAGGGAGGTTACGCAGTATTTT	CASSGLAREVTQYF
.	TRBV19	TRBJ2-2	.	TGTGCCAGTAGTATCCCCAGAAGGAACACCGGGGAGCTGTTTTTT	CASSIPRRNTGELFF
.	TRBV2	TRBJ1-2	.	TGTGCCAGCAGTGATCCCCGGACACTAAACTATGGCTACACCTTC	CASSDPRTLNYGYTF
.	TRBV29-1	TRBJ2-1	.	TGCAGCGTTGAAGATCATCCGCCCCAGGGTGAGCAGTTCTTC	CSVEDHPPQGEQFF
.	TRBV9	TRBJ1-2	.	TGTGCCAGCAGCGCAACCCAAGCTCGAGGCTACACCTTC	CASSATQARGYTF
.	TRBV7-8	TRBJ1-5	.	TGTGCCAGCAGCTTAGCGGGAGAGAGGCAGCCCCAGCATTTT	CASSLAGERQPQHF
TRBD2	TRBV6-1	TRBJ2-1	.	TGTGCCAGCAGGGTGGGGACTAGCGGAAACAATGAGCAGTTCTTC	CASRVGTSGNNEQFF